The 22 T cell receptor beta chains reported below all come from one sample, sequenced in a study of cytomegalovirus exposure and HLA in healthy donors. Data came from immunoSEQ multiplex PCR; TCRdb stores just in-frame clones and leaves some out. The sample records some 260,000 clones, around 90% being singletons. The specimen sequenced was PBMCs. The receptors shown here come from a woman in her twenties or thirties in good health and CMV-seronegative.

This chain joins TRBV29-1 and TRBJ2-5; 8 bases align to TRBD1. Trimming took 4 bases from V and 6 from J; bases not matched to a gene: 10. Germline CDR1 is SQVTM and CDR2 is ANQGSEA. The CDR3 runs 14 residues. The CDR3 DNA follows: TGCAGCGTTGTGTCGACAGGGGTCATTCAGACCCAGTACTTC. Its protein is CSVVSTGVIQTQYF.

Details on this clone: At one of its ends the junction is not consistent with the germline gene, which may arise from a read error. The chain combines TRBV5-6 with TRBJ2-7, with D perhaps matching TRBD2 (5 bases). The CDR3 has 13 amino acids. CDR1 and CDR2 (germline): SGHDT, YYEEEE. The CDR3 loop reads CASSLGIRGGADF. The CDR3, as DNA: TGTGCCAGCAGCTTGGGGATCCGAGGTGGAGCGGACTTC.

The DNA of the CDR3 is TGTGCTGTAACAGGGCGCGGACGCTTCGAGCAGTACTTC. Its translation is CAVTGRGRFEQYF. The chain has TRBV30 and TRBJ2-7; maybe TRBD1 (6 bases). The CDR3 loop spans 13 amino acids. Germline V gives CDR1 GTSNPN, CDR2 SVGIG (reference sequence).

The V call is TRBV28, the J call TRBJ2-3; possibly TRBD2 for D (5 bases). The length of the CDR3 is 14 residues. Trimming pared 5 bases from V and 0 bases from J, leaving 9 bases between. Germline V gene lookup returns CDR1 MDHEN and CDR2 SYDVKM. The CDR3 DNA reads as TGTGCCAGCAGTCTCCGGACTAGCACAGATACGCAGTATTTT. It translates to CASSLRTSTDTQYF.

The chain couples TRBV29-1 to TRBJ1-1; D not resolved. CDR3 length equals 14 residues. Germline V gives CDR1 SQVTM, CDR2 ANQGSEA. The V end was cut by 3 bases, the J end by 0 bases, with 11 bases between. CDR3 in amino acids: CSVELVRLNTEAFF. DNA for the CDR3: TGCAGCGTTGAGTTGGTCCGTTTGAACACTGAAGCTTTCTTT.

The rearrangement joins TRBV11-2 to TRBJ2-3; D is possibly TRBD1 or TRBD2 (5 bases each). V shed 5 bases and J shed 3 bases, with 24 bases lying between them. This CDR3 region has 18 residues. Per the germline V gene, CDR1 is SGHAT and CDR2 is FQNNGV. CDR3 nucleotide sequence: TGTGCCAGCAGCCACTGGGGCGTGAGGGAACACACAACAGATACGCAGTATTTT. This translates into CASSHWGVREHTTDTQYF.

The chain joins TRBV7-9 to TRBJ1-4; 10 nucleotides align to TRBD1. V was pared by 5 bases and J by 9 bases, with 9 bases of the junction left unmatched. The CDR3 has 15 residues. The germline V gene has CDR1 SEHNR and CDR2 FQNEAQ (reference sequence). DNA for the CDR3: TGTGCCAGCAGCAGATCCCCGGGACAGGGGAAAAAACTGTTTTTT. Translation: CASSRSPGQGKKLFF. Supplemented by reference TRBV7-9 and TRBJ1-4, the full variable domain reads DTGVSQNPRHKITKRGQNVTFRCDPISEHNRLYWYRQTLGQGPEFLTYFQNEAQLEKSRLLSDRFSAERPKGSFSTLEIQRTEQGDSAMYLCASSRSPGQGKKLFFGSGTQLSVL.

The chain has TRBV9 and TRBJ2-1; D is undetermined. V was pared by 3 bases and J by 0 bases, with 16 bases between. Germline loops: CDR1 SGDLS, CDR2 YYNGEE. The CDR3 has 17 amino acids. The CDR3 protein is CASSGGADKSSYNEQFF. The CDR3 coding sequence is TGTGCCAGCAGCGGAGGAGCCGATAAGAGCTCCTACAATGAGCAGTTCTTC.

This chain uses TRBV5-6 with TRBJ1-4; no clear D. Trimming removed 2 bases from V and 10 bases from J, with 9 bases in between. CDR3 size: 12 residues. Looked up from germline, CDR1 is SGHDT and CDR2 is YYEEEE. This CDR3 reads CASSFLDGKLFF. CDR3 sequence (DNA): TGTGCCAGCAGCTTTTTAGACGGAAAACTGTTTTTT. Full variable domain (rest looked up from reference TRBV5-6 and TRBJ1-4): DAGVTQSPTHLIKTRGQQVTLRCSPKSGHDTVSWYQQALGQGPQFIFQYYEEEERQRGNFPDRFSGHQFPNYSSELNVNALLLGDSALYLCASSFLDGKLFFGSGTQLSVL.

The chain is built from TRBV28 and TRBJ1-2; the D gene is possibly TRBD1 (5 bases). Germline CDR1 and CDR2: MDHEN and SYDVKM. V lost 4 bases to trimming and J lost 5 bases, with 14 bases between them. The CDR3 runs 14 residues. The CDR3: CASSSQTVPYGYTF. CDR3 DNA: TGTGCCAGCAGTTCCCAGACAGTCCCTTATGGCTACACCTTC.

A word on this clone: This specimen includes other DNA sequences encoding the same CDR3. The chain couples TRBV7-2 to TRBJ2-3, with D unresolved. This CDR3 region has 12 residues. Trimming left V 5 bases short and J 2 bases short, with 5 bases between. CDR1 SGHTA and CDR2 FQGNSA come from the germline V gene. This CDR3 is CASSPSTDTQYF. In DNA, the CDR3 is TGTGCCAGCAGCCCTTCCACAGATACGCAGTATTTT. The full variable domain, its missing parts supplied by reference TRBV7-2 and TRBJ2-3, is GAGVSQSPSNKVTEKGKDVELRCDPISGHTALYWYRQSLGQGLEFLIYFQGNSAPDKSGLPSDRFSAERTGGSVSTLTIQRTQQEDSAVYLCASSPSTDTQYFGPGTRLTVL.

The CDR3 reads CASSTIGGSQATGELFF. The CDR3 DNA sequence: TGTGCCAGCAGTACCATTGGAGGCTCACAGGCCACCGGGGAGCTGTTTTTT. The chain carries TRBV27 and TRBJ2-2; TRBD1 or TRBD2 may be the D gene (5 bases each). Germline CDR1 MNHEY, CDR2 SMNVEV (reference sequence). The CDR3 is 17 amino acids. Trimming took off 5 bases at V and 4 bases at J, with 20 bases between the two ends.

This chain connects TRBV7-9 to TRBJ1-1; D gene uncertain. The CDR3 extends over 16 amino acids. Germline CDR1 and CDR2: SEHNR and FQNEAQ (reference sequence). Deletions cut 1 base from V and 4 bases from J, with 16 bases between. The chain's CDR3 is CASSLGAPSTGTEAFF. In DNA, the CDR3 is TGTGCCAGCAGCTTAGGGGCCCCATCTACGGGCACTGAAGCTTTCTTT.

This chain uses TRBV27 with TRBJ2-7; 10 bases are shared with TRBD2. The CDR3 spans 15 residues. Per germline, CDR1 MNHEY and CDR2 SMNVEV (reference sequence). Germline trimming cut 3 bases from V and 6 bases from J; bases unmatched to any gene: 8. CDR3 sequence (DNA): TGTGCCAGCAGTTTGTGGAGCGGGAGGGCCGCCGAGCAGTACTTC. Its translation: CASSLWSGRAAEQYF.

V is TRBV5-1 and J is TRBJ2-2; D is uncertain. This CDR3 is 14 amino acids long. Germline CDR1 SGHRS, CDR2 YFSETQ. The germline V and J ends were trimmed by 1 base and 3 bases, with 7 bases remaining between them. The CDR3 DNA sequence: TGCGCCAGCAGCTTGACCCTGGACACCGGGGAGCTGTTTTTT. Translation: CASSLTLDTGELFF.

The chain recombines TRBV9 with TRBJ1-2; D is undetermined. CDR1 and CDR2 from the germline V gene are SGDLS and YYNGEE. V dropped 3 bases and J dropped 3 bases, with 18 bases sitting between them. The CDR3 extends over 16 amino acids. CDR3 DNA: TGTGCCAGCAGCGGTGGGCGGGGAGATTTAGACTATGGCTACACCTTC. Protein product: CASSGGRGDLDYGYTF.

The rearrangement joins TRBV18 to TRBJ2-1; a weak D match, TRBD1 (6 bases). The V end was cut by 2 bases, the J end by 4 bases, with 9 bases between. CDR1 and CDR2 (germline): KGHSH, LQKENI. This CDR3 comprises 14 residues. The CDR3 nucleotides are TGTGCCAGCTCACCAGCAGGGGCTTACAATGAGCAGTTCTTC. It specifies CASSPAGAYNEQFF. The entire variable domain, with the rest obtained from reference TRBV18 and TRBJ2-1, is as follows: NAGVMQNPRHLVRRRGQEARLRCSPMKGHSHVYWYRQLPEEGLKFMVYLQKENIIDESGMPKERFSAEFPKEGPSILRIQQVVRGDSAAYFCASSPAGAYNEQFFGPGTRLTVL.

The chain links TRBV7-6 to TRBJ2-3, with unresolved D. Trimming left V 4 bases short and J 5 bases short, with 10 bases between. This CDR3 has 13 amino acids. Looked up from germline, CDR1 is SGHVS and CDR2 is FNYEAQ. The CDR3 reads CASSYDVEDTQYF. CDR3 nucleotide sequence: TGTGCCAGCAGCTATGACGTCGAAGATACGCAGTATTTT.

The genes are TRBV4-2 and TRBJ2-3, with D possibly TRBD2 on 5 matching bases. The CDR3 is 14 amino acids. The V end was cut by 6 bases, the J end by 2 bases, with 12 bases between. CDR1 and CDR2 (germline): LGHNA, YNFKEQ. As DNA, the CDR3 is TGTGCCAGCAGGAGAGGGATTGACACAGATACGCAGTATTTT. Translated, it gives CASRRGIDTDTQYF.

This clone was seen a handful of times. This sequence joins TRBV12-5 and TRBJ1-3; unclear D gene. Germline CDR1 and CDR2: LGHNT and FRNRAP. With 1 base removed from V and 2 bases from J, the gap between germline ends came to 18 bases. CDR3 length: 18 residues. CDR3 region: CASGLASTLKETGNTIYF. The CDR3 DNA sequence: TGTGCTAGTGGTTTGGCATCGACCCTAAAAGAGACTGGAAACACCATATATTTT.

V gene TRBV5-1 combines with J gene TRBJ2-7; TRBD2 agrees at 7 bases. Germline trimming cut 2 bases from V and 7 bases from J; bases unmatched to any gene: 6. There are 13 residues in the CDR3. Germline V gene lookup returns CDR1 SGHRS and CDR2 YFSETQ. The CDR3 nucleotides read TGCGCCAGCAGCTTAGGTAGCGGGCTGGAGCAGTACTTC. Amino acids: CASSLGSGLEQYF. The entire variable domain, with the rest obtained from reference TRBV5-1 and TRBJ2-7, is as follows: KAGVTQTPRYLIKTRGQQVTLSCSPISGHRSVSWYQQTPGQGLQFLFEYFSETQRNKGNFPGRFSGRQFSNSRSEMNVSTLELGDSALYLCASSLGSGLEQYFGPGTRLTVT.

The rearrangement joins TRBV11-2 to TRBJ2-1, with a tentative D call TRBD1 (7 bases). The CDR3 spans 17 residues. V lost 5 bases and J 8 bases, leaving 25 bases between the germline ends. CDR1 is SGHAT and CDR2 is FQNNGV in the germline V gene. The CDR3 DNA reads TGTGCCAGCAGCCCTAGAGGGGGCCGCGGGAATCCCTATGAGCAGTTCTTC. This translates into CASSPRGGRGNPYEQFF.